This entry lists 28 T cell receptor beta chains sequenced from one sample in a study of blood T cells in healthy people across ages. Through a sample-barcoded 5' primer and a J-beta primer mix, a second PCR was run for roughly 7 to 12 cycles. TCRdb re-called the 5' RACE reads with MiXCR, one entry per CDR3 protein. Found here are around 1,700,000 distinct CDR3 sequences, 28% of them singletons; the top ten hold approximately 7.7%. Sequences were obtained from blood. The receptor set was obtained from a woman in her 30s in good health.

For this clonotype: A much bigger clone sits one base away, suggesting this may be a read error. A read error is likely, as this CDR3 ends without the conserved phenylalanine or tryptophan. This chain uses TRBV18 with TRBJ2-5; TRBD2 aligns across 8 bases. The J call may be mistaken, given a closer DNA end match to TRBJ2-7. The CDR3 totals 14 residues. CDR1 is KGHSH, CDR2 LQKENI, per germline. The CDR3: CASSPGAGAYEQYC. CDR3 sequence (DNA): TGTGCCAGCTCACCAGGAGCGGGGGCCTACGAGCAGTACTGC.

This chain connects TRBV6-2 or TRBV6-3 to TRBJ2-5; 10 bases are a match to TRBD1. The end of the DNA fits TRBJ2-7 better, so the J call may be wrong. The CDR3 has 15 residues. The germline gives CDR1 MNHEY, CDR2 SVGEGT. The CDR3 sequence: CASRRRGQGNYEQYF. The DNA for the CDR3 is TGTGCCAGCAGACGACGGGGACAGGGGAACTACGAGCAGTACTTC.

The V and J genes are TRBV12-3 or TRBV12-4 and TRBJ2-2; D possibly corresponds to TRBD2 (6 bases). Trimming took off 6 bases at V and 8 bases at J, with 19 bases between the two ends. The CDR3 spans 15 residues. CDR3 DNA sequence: TGTGCCAGCAGCCCCCACTCTAGCGTTATAGGGGAGCTGTTTTTT. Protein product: CASSPHSSVIGELFF.

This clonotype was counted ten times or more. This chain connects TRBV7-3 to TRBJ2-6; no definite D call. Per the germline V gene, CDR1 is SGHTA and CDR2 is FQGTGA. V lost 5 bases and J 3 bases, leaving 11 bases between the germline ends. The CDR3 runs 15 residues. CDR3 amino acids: CASSRRVDGANVLTF. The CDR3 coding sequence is TGTGCCAGCAGCCGAAGGGTTGATGGGGCCAACGTCCTGACTTTC.

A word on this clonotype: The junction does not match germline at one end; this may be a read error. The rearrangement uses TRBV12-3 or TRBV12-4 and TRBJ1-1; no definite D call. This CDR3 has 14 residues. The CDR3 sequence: CDSSLTPTNTEAFF. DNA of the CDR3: TGTGACAGCAGTTTGACGCCCACGAACACTGAAGCTTTCTTT.

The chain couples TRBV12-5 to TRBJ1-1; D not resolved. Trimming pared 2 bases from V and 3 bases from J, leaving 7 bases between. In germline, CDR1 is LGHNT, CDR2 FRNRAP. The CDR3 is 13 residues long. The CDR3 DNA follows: TGTGCTAGTGGTTTGTTTGGTGACACTGAAGCTTTCTTT. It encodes CASGLFGDTEAFF.

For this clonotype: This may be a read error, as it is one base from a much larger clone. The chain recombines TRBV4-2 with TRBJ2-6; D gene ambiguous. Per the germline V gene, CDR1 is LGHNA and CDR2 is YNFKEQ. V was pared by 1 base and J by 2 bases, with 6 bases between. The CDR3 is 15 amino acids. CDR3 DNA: TGTGCCAGCAGCCAAGTTGCCCCTGGGGCCAACGTCCTGACTTTC. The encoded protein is CASSQVAPGANVLTF.

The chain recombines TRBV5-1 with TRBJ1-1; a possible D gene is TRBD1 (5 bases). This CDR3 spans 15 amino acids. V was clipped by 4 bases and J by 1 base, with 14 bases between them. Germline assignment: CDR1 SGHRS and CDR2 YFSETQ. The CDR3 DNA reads TGCGCCAGCAGCATGGACGGGGGAGGGAACACTGAAGCTTTCTTT. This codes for CASSMDGGGNTEAFF.

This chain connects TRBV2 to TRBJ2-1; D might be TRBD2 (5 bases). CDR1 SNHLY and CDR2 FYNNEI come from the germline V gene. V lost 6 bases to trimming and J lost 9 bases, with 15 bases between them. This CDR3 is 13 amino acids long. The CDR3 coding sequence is TGTGCCAGCAGGGAGGTACGGTTGGGTGAGCAGTTCTTC. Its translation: CASREVRLGEQFF.

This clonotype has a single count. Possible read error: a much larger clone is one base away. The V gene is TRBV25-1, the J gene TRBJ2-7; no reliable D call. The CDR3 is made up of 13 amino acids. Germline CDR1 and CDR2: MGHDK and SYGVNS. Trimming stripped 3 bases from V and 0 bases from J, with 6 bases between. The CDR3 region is CASSDGRSYEQYF. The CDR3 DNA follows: TGTGCCAGCAGTGACGGGCGCTCCTACGAGCAGTACTTC.

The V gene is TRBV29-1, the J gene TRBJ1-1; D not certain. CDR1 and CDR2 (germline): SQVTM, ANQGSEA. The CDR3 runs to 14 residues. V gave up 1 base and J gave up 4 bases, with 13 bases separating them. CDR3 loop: CSVEGRVSTTEAFF. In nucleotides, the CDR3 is TGCAGCGTTGAAGGCCGGGTCAGTACCACTGAAGCTTTCTTT.

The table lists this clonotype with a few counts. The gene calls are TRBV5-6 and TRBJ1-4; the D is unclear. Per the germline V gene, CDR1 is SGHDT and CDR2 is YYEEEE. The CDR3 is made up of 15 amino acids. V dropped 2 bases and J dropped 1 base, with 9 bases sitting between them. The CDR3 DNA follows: TGTGCCAGCAGCTTCGGACGGAGAACTAATGAAAAACTGTTTTTT. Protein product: CASSFGRRTNEKLFF. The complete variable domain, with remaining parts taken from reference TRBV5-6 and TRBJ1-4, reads DAGVTQSPTHLIKTRGQQVTLRCSPKSGHDTVSWYQQALGQGPQFIFQYYEEEERQRGNFPDRFSGHQFPNYSSELNVNALLLGDSALYLCASSFGRRTNEKLFFGSGTQLSVL.

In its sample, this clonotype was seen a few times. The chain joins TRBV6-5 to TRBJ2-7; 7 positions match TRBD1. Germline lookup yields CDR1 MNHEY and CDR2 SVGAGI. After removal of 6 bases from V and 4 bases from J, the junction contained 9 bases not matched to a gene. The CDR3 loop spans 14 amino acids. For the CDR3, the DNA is TGTGCCAGCAGGAGCCGGGACAGACCTTACGAGCAGTACTTC. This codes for CASRSRDRPYEQYF.

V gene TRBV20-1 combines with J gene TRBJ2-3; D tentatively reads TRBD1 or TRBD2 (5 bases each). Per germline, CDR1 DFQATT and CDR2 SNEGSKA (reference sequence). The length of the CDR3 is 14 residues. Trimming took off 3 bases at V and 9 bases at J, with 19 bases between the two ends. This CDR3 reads CSASRAGTRGTQYF. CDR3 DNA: TGCAGTGCTAGCAGGGCCGGGACGCGAGGGACGCAGTATTTT.

The CDR3 DNA reads as TGTGCCAGCAGCTCGGACAGGGCGGGATGGTCACCCCTCCACTTT. It yields the protein CASSSDRAGWSPLHF. This chain connects TRBV7-9 to TRBJ1-6; TRBD1 matches 8 bases. Germline CDR1 is SEHNR and CDR2 is FQNEAQ (reference sequence). The CDR3 runs 15 residues. J lost 10 bases, V lost 4 bases, and 9 bases had no gene match.

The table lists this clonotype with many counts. CDR3 amino acids: CASSTRGGGSVQYF. The CDR3 DNA is TGTGCCAGCAGCACCCGTGGCGGGGGTTCGGTGCAGTATTTT. The rearrangement uses TRBV9 and TRBJ2-3, with 7 bases aligning to TRBD2. The V segment lost 4 bases and the J segment 11 bases; nucleotides outside the gene matches: 13. Per the germline V gene, CDR1 is SGDLS and CDR2 is YYNGEE. The CDR3 sequence is 14 residues long.

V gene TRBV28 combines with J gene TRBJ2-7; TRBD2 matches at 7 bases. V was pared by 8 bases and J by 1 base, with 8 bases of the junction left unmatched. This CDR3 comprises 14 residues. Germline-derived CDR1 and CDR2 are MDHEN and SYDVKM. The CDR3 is CASGAGLYSYEQYF. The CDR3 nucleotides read TGTGCCAGCGGGGCGGGACTATATTCCTACGAGCAGTACTTC. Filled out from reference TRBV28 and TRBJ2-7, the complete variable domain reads DVKVTQSSRYLVKRTGEKVFLECVQDMDHENMFWYRQDPGLGLRLIYFSYDVKMKEKGDIPEGYSVSREKKERFSLILESASTNQTSMYLCASGAGLYSYEQYFGPGTRLTVT.

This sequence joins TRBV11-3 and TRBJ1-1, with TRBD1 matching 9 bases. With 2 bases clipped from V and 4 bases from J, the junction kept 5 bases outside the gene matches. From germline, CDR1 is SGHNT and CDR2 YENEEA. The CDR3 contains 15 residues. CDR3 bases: TGTGCCAGCAGCTTATCCGGGACAGGGAGCACTGAAGCTTTCTTT. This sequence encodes CASSLSGTGSTEAFF.

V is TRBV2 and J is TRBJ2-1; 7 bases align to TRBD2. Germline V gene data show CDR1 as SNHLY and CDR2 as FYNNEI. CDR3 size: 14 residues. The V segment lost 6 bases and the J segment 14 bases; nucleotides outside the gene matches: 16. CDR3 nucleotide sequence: TGTGCCAGCAGCGAAACGGGACTACCCATGGAGAAGTTCTTC. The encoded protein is CASSETGLPMEKFF.

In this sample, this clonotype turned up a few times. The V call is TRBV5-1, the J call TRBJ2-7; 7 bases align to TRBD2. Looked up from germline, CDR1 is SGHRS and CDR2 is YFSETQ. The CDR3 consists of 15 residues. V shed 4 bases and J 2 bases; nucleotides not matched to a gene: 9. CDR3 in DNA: TGCGCCAGCAGCCATCTAGCGGACTCCACCTACGAGCAGTACTTC. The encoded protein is CASSHLADSTYEQYF. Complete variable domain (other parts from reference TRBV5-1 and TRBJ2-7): KAGVTQTPRYLIKTRGQQVTLSCSPISGHRSVSWYQQTPGQGLQFLFEYFSETQRNKGNFPGRFSGRQFSNSRSEMNVSTLELGDSALYLCASSHLADSTYEQYFGPGTRLTVT.

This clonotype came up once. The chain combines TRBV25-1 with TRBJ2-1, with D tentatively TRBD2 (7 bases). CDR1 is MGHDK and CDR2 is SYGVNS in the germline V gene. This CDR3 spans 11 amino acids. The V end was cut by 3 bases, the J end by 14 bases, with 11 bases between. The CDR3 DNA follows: TGTGCCAGCAGTGACGTAGGGGGGGAGTTCTTC. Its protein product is CASSDVGGEFF.

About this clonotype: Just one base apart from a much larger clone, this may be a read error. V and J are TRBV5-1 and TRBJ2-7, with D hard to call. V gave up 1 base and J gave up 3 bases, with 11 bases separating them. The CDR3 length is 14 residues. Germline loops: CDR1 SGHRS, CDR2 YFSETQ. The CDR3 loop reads CASSLSIENYEQYF. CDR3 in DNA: TGCGCCAGCAGCTTGTCGATAGAAAACTACGAGCAGTACTTC. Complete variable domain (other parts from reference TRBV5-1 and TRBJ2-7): KAGVTQTPRYLIKTRGQQVTLSCSPISGHRSVSWYQQTPGQGLQFLFEYFSETQRNKGNFPGRFSGRQFSNSRSEMNVSTLELGDSALYLCASSLSIENYEQYFGPGTRLTVT.

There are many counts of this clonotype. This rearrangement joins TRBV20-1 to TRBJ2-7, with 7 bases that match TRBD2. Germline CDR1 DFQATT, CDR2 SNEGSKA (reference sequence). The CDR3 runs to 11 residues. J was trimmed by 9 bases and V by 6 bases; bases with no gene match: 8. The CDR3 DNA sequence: TGCAGTGCCCCACTAGCGAACGGGCAGTACTTC. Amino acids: CSAPLANGQYF.

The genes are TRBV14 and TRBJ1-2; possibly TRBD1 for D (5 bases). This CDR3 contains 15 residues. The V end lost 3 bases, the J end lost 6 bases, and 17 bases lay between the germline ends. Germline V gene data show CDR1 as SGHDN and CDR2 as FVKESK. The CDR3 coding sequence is TGTGCCAGCAGCCAGGCCAGGGCGAGGGGCCATGGCTACACCTTC. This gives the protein CASSQARARGHGYTF.

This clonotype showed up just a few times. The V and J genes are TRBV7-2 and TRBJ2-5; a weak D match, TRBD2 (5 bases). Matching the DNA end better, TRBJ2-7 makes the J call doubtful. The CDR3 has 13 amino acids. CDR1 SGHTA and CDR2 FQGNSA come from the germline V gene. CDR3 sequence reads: CASSLVGRTEQYF. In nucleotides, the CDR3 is TGTGCCAGCAGCTTAGTGGGGAGAACCGAGCAGTACTTC.

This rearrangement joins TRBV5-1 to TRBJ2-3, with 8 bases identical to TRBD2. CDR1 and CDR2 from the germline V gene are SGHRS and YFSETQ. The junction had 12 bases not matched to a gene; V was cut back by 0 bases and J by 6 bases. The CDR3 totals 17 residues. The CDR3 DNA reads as TGCGCCAGCAGCTTGGCGCCTAGCGGGTCATCCCCGGATACGCAGTATTTT. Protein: CASSLAPSGSSPDTQYF. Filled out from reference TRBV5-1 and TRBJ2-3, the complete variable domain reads KAGVTQTPRYLIKTRGQQVTLSCSPISGHRSVSWYQQTPGQGLQFLFEYFSETQRNKGNFPGRFSGRQFSNSRSEMNVSTLELGDSALYLCASSLAPSGSSPDTQYFGPGTRLTVL.

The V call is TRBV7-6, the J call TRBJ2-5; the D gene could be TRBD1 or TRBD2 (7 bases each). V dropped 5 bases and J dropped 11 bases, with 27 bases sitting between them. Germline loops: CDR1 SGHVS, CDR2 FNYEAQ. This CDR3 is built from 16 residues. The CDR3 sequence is CASSLSGRGLSNEQYF. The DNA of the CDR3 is TGTGCCAGCAGCCTCTCGGGGAGGGGGCTATCCAATGAGCAGTACTTC.

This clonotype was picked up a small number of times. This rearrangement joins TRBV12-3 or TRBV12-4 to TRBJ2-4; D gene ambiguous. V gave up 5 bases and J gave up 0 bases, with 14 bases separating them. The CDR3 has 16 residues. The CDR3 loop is CASSHVLGSAKNIQYF. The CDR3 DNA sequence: TGTGCCAGCAGTCATGTGCTGGGATCAGCCAAAAACATTCAGTACTTC.